This entry lists 17 T cell receptor beta chains sequenced from one sample in a study of blood T cell repertoires in COVID-19. Sequencing was performed with immunoSEQ multiplex PCR; in TCRdb, only in-frame clones are kept and a portion is missing. The table records roughly 200,000 clones, around 80% of them present only once. The sequenced sample was peripheral blood. Source of these receptors: a man aged 35 to 55 with active or convalescent COVID-19.

This chain links TRBV10-3 with TRBJ2-5; perhaps TRBD1 as D (6 bases). Germline lookup yields CDR1 ENHRY and CDR2 SYGVKD. The CDR3 consists of 14 residues. V was shortened by 3 bases and J by 3 bases, with 11 bases between the two germline ends. CDR3 sequence: CAISDPDREETQYF. The CDR3 nucleotides are TGTGCCATCAGTGACCCGGACAGAGAAGAGACCCAGTACTTC.

This clone has only a few counts. This chain joins TRBV30 and TRBJ2-7, with a possible D match to TRBD2 (6 bases). CDR1 is GTSNPN and CDR2 is SVGIG in the germline V gene (reference sequence). This CDR3 is 12 amino acids long. With 1 base removed from V and 2 bases from J, the gap between germline ends came to 6 bases. The CDR3 nucleotides read TGTGCCTGGAGTGGCGGGACCTACGAGCAGTACTTC. It is translated as CAWSGGTYEQYF.

The chain couples TRBV27 to TRBJ1-4; the D is unclear. V shed 6 bases and J shed 2 bases, with 10 bases lying between them. Germline CDR1 and CDR2: MNHEY and SMNVEV (reference sequence). The CDR3 runs 14 residues. The CDR3 bases are TGTGCCAGCAGCATTAGTCCCACTAATGAAAAACTGTTTTTT. This translates into CASSISPTNEKLFF.

CDR3 residues: CASSYWARDREDTQYF. DNA of the CDR3: TGTGCCAGCAGTTACTGGGCACGGGACAGGGAAGATACGCAGTATTTT. The chain recombines TRBV6-6 with TRBJ2-3; 9 bases match TRBD1. The germline CDR1 and CDR2 sequences are MNHNY and SVGAGI (reference sequence). Losses at the gene ends were 1 base for V and 5 bases for J; bases not matched to a gene: 7. The CDR3 has 16 amino acids.

The chain joins TRBV29-1 to TRBJ1-4; TRBD1 is a possible D gene (5 bases). In germline, CDR1 is SQVTM, CDR2 ANQGSEA. There are 14 residues in the CDR3. The V gene lost 2 bases and the J gene lost 7 bases, with 14 bases spanning the gap. CDR3 DNA: TGCAGCGTTGAATATTCAGGGTTCTCTGAAAAACTGTTTTTT. Amino acid sequence: CSVEYSGFSEKLFF.

The genes are TRBV25-1 and TRBJ1-4, with unresolved D. This CDR3 is built from 13 residues. V was shortened by 6 bases and J by 0 bases, with 5 bases between the two germline ends. CDR1 is MGHDK, CDR2 SYGVNS, per germline. CDR3 loop: CASRGATNEKLFF. The CDR3 DNA follows: TGTGCCAGCAGGGGAGCAACTAATGAAAAACTGTTTTTT.

The chain's CDR3 is CASSLGRLEQFF. CDR3 bases: TGCGCCAGCAGCTTGGGGCGACTAGAGCAGTTCTTC. The V gene is TRBV5-1, the J gene TRBJ2-1; D might be TRBD2 (5 bases). This CDR3 is 12 amino acids long. The germline gives CDR1 SGHRS, CDR2 YFSETQ. The germline V and J ends were trimmed by 0 bases and 10 bases, with 8 bases remaining between them.

The chain links TRBV7-9 to TRBJ2-7, with 9 bases lining up with TRBD1. Germline V gene data show CDR1 as SEHNR and CDR2 as FQNEAQ (reference sequence). The V and J ends lost 4 bases and 1 base, in that order; junction bases with no gene match: 11. The CDR3 is made up of 17 amino acids. CDR3 in DNA: TGTGCCAGCAGCTCCCGTAAGGGACAGGGACCTTCCTACGAGCAGTACTTC. Its translation: CASSSRKGQGPSYEQYF. The full variable domain, its missing parts supplied by reference TRBV7-9 and TRBJ2-7, is DTGVSQNPRHKITKRGQNVTFRCDPISEHNRLYWYRQTLGQGPEFLTYFQNEAQLEKSRLLSDRFSAERPKGSFSTLEIQRTEQGDSAMYLCASSSRKGQGPSYEQYFGPGTRLTVT.

The chain links TRBV20-1 to TRBJ2-3; D is unresolved. The length of the CDR3 is 10 residues. The germline V and J ends were trimmed by 6 bases and 2 bases, with 3 bases remaining between them. Looked up from germline, CDR1 is DFQATT and CDR2 is SNEGSKA (reference sequence). Written as DNA, the CDR3 is TGCAGTGCCCTCACAGATACGCAGTATTTT. It is translated as CSALTDTQYF.

This clone has just one count. The chain carries TRBV18 and TRBJ2-7, with D perhaps matching TRBD2 (6 bases). This CDR3 has 14 residues. The V end was cut by 6 bases, the J end by 4 bases, with 16 bases between. Per the germline V gene, CDR1 is KGHSH and CDR2 is LQKENI. The CDR3 here is CASSPGASAYEQYF. The DNA of the CDR3 is TGTGCCAGCTCCCCTGGGGCTAGCGCTTACGAGCAGTACTTC. Complete variable domain (other parts from reference TRBV18 and TRBJ2-7): NAGVMQNPRHLVRRRGQEARLRCSPMKGHSHVYWYRQLPEEGLKFMVYLQKENIIDESGMPKERFSAEFPKEGPSILRIQQVVRGDSAAYFCASSPGASAYEQYFGPGTRLTVT.

V is TRBV19 and J is TRBJ2-5; D is possibly TRBD2 (7 bases). V shed 3 bases and J shed 3 bases, with 17 bases lying between them. The CDR3 spans 16 residues. From germline, CDR1 is LNHDA and CDR2 SQIVND (reference sequence). CDR3 in amino acids: CASSILEGGTKETQYF. Here the CDR3 DNA reads TGTGCCAGTAGTATTCTCGAGGGAGGGACAAAAGAGACCCAGTACTTC. Drawing the rest from reference TRBV19 and TRBJ2-5, the complete variable domain is DGGITQSPKYLFRKEGQNVTLSCEQNLNHDAMYWYRQDPGQGLRLIYYSQIVNDFQKGDIAEGYSVSREKKESFPLTVTSAQKNPTAFYLCASSILEGGTKETQYFGPGTRLLVL.

The chain has TRBV6-5 and TRBJ2-7; 7 bases fit TRBD1. This CDR3 comprises 14 residues. The junction had 5 bases not matched to a gene; V was cut back by 2 bases and J by 4 bases. The germline gives CDR1 MNHEY, CDR2 SVGAGI. CDR3 bases: TGTGCCAGCAGTTACGGACGACAGGGATACGAGCAGTACTTC. It yields the protein CASSYGRQGYEQYF.

The chain links TRBV18 to TRBJ1-1; 7 nucleotides align to TRBD1. CDR1 is KGHSH and CDR2 is LQKENI in the germline V gene. CDR3 length: 14 residues. V lost 5 bases to trimming and J lost 2 bases; unmatched junction nucleotides: 5. CDR3: CASSAGQTNTEAFF. The DNA of the CDR3 is TGTGCCAGCTCAGCGGGACAGACTAACACTGAAGCTTTCTTT. The full variable domain, rest sourced from reference TRBV18 and TRBJ1-1, is NAGVMQNPRHLVRRRGQEARLRCSPMKGHSHVYWYRQLPEEGLKFMVYLQKENIIDESGMPKERFSAEFPKEGPSILRIQQVVRGDSAAYFCASSAGQTNTEAFFGQGTRLTVV.

Here the CDR3 reads CATSGNSDTQYF. The CDR3 DNA follows: TGTGCCACCAGTGGCAACTCAGATACGCAGTATTTT. The chain employs TRBV24-1 and TRBJ2-3, with D uncertain. Germline V gene sequence: CDR1 KGHDR, CDR2 SFDVKD. The CDR3 totals 12 residues. Trimming stripped 5 bases from V and 4 bases from J, with 6 bases between.

The genes are TRBV10-3 and TRBJ2-7, with 12 positions matching TRBD1. This CDR3 region has 15 residues. The trim removed 2 bases at V and 5 bases at J, leaving 4 bases unmatched. In germline, CDR1 is ENHRY, CDR2 SYGVKD. CDR3 region: CAISELGTGGDEQYF. CDR3 nucleotides: TGTGCCATCAGTGAGCTGGGGACAGGGGGCGACGAGCAGTACTTC.

Only a few counts were recorded for this clone. In DNA, the CDR3 is TGTGCCATCAGTGTAGGACAGGGGGCTTTTGGCTACACCTTC. Its translation: CAISVGQGAFGYTF. This sequence joins TRBV10-3 and TRBJ1-2; 11 positions agree with TRBD1. Germline CDR1 is ENHRY and CDR2 is SYGVKD. The CDR3 totals 14 residues. V lost 4 bases, J lost 7 bases, and 5 bases stayed unmatched.

V is TRBV11-3 and J is TRBJ2-7; D is possibly TRBD1 (6 bases). Germline CDR1 and CDR2: SGHNT and YENEEA. V was clipped by 5 bases and J by 3 bases, with 17 bases between them. This CDR3 spans 15 amino acids. This CDR3 is CASSPRPGQDYEQYF. The DNA for the CDR3 is TGTGCCAGCAGCCCACGACCGGGACAAGACTACGAGCAGTACTTC.